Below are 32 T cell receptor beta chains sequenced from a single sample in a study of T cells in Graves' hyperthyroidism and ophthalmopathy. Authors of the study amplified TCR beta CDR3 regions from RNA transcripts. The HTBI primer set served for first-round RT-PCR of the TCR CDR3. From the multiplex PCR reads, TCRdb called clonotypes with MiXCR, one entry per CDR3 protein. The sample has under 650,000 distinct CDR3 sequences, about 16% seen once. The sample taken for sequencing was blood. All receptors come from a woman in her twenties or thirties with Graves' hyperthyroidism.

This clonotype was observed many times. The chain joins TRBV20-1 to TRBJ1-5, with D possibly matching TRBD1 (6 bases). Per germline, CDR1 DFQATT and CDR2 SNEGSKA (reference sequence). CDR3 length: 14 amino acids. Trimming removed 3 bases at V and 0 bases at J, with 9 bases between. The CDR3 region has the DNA TGCAGTGCTAGGAACAGGGTTAGCAATCAGCCCCAGCATTTT. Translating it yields CSARNRVSNQPQHF.

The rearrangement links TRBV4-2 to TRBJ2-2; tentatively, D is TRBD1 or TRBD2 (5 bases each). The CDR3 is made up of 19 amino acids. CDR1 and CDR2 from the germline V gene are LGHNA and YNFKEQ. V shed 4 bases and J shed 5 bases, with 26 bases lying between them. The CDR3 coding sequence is TGTGCCAGCAGCCTCGAGGGGTATGGGGTGGGGGTTGGGACCGGGGAGCTGTTTTTT. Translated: CASSLEGYGVGVGTGELFF.

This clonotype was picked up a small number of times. CDR3 nucleotide sequence: TGCAGCGTTGAACTGGATGGGGACTCTGGGGCCAACGTCCTGACTTTC. The encoded protein is CSVELDGDSGANVLTF. The chain employs TRBV29-1 and TRBJ2-6; no clear D. V lost 2 bases, J lost 0 bases, and 11 bases lay in between. The V gene's germline CDR1 is SQVTM and CDR2 ANQGSEA. This CDR3 has 16 residues.

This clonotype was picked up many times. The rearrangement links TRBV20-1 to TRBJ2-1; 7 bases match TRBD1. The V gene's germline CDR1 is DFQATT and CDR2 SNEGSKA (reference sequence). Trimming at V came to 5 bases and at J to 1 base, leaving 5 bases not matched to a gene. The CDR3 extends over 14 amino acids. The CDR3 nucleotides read TGCAGTGCTGCCGGGACAGTATCCTACAATGAGCAGTTCTTC. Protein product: CSAAGTVSYNEQFF.

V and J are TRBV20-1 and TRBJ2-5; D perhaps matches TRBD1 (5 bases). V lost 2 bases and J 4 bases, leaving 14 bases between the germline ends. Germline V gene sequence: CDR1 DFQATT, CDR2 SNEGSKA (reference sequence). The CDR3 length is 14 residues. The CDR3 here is CSARQGSIGETQYF. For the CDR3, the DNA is TGCAGTGCTAGACAGGGTTCTATCGGAGAGACCCAGTACTTC.

The CDR3 DNA follows: TGTGCCAGCAGTTTAATCCGCTGGGGGACCCAGTACTTC. Protein product: CASSLIRWGTQYF. V usage is TRBV12-3 or TRBV12-4 and J usage is TRBJ2-5, with D uncertain. Trimming cost V 2 bases and J 7 bases, with 11 bases left between them. The CDR3 is 13 residues long.

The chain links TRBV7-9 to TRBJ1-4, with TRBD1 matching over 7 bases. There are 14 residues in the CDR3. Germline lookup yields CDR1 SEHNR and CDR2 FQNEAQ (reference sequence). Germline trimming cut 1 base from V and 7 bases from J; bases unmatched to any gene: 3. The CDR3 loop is CASSLVGGGEKLFF. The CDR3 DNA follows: TGTGCCAGCAGCTTAGTAGGGGGCGGTGAAAAACTGTTTTTT.

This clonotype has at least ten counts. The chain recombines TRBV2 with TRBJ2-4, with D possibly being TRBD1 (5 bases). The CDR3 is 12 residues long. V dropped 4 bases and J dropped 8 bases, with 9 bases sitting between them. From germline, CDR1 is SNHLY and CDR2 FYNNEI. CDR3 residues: CASSARQYIQYF. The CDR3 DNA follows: TGTGCCAGCAGTGCCCGACAGTACATTCAGTACTTC.

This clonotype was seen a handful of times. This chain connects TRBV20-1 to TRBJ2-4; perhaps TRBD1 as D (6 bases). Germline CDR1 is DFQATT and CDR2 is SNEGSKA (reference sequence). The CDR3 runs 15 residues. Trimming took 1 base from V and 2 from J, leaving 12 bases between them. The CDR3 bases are TGCAGTGCTAGAGTTGGGGGCCGGTCCAAAAACATTCAGTACTTC. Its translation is CSARVGGRSKNIQYF.

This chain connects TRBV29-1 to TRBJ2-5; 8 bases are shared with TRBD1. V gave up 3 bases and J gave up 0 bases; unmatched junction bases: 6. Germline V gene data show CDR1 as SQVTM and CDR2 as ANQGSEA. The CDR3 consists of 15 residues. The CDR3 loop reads CSVDWTGNYQETQYF. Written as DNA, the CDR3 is TGCAGCGTTGACTGGACAGGGAATTACCAAGAGACCCAGTACTTC.

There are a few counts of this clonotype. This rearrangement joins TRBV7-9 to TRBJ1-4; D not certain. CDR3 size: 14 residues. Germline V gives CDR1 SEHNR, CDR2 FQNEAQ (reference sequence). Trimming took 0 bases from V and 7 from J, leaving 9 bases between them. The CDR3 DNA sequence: TGTGCCAGCAGCTTAGCAGAAATGGGTGAAAAACTGTTTTTT. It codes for CASSLAEMGEKLFF.

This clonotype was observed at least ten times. The CDR3: CASRKLSTDTQYF. In DNA form, the CDR3 reads TGTGCCAGCAGAAAGCTCAGCACAGATACGCAGTATTTT. V gene TRBV2 combines with J gene TRBJ2-3; D remains unclear. The CDR3 loop spans 13 amino acids. V was cut by 6 bases and J by 0 bases, with 7 bases left in between. CDR1 and CDR2 (germline): SNHLY, FYNNEI. Full variable domain (outside the CDR3, taken from reference TRBV2 and TRBJ2-3): EPEVTQTPSHQVTQMGQEVILRCVPISNHLYFYWYRQILGQKVEFLVSFYNNEISEKSEIFDDQFSVERPDGSNFTLKIRSTKLEDSAMYFCASRKLSTDTQYFGPGTRLTVL.

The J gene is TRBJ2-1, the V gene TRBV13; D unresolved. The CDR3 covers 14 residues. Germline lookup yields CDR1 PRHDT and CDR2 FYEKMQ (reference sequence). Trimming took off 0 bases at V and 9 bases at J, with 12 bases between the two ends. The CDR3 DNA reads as TGTGCCAGCAGCTTAGGCGCGAGTAGTTCTGAGCAGTTCTTC. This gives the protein CASSLGASSSEQFF.

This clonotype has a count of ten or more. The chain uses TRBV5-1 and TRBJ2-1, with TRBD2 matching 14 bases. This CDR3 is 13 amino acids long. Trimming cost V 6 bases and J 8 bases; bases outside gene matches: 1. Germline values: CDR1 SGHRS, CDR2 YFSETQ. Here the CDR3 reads CASKGLAGDEQFF. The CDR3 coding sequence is TGCGCCAGCAAGGGACTAGCGGGAGATGAGCAGTTCTTC.

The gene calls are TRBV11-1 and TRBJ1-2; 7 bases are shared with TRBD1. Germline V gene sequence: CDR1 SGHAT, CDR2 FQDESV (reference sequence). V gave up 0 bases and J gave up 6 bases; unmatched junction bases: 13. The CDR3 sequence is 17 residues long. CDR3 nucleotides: TGTGCCAGCAGCTTAGCAGGGGGCGATCAGCGGGGAAATGGCTACACCTTC. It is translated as CASSLAGGDQRGNGYTF.

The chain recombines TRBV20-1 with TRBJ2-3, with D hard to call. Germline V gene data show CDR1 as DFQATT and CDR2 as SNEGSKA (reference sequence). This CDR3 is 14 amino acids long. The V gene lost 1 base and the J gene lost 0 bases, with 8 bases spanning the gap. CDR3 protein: CSARVPGSTDTQYF. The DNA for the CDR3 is TGCAGTGCTAGAGTGCCGGGTAGCACAGATACGCAGTATTTT.

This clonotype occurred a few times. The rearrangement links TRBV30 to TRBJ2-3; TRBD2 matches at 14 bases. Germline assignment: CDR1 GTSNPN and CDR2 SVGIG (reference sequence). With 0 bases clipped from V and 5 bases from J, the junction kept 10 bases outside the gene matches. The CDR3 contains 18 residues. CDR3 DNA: TGTGCCTGGAGTGTACGGGGGACTAGCGGGAGTATGGGAGATACGCAGTATTTT. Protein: CAWSVRGTSGSMGDTQYF.

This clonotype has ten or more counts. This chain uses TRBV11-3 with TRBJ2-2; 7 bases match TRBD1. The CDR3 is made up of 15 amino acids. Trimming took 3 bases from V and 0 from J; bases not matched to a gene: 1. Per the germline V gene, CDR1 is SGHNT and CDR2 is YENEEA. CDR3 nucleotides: TGTGCCAGCAGCTTGGGACAGACGAACACCGGGGAGCTGTTTTTT. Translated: CASSLGQTNTGELFF. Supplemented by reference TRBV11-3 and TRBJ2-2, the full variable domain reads EAGVVQSPRYKIIEKKQPVAFWCNPISGHNTLYWYLQNLGQGPELLIRYENEEAVDDSQLPKDRFSAERLKGVDSTLKIQPAELGDSAVYLCASSLGQTNTGELFFGEGSRLTVL.

Written as DNA, the CDR3 is TGTGCCAGCGGGGCCGGGACTACCTACGAGCAGTACTTC. Its translation: CASGAGTTYEQYF. The genes are TRBV6-4 and TRBJ2-7; 7 bases fit TRBD2. V lost 8 bases, J lost 2 bases, and 6 bases stayed unmatched. The CDR3 is 13 residues long. CDR1 MRHNA and CDR2 SNTAGT come from the germline V gene.

In nucleotides, the CDR3 is TGTGCCTGGAGTCCCCAACAGGGGACGTTATCATGGGTGGCCAAAAACATTCAGTACTTC. Encoded protein: CAWSPQQGTLSWVAKNIQYF. The gene calls are TRBV30 and TRBJ2-4; 7 bases map to TRBD1. V was clipped by 2 bases and J by 1 base; unmatched bases: 20. Germline lookup yields CDR1 GTSNPN and CDR2 SVGIG (reference sequence). CDR3 length equals 20 residues.

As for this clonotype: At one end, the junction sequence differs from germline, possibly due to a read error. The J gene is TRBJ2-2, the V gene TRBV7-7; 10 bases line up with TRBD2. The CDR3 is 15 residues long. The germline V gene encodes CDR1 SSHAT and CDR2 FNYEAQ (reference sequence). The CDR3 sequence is CASRLAGENTGELFF. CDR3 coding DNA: TGTGCTAGCAGGCTAGCGGGAGAGAACACCGGGGAGCTGTTTTTT.

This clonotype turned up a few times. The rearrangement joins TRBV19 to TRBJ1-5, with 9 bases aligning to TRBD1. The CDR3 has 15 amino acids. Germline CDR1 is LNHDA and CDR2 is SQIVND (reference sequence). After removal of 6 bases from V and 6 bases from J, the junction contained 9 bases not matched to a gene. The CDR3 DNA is TGTGCCAGTAGCCTACTCGGGACAGGGCTTCAGCCCCAGCATTTT. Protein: CASSLLGTGLQPQHF.

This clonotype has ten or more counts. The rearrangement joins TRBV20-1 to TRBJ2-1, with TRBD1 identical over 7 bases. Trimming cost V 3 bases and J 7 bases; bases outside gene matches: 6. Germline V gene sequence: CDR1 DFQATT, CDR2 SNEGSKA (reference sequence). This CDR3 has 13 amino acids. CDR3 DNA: TGCAGTGCTAGGGCCCCCAGGGGGAATGAGCAGTTCTTC. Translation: CSARAPRGNEQFF.

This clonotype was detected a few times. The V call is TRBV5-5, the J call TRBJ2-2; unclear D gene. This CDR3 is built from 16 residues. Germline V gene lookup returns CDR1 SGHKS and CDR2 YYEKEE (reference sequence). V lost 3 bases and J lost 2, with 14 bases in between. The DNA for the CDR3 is TGTGCCAGCAGCTCCCGTATTCGAGTTAACACCGGGGAGCTGTTTTTT. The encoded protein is CASSSRIRVNTGELFF.

CDR3 sequence reads: CASSSGPLSGNTIYF. The CDR3 nucleotides read TGTGCCAGCAGTTCGGGACCCCTCTCTGGAAACACCATATATTTT. The chain employs TRBV6-1 and TRBJ1-3, with D possibly matching TRBD1 (5 bases). This CDR3 is 15 amino acids long. Trimming pared 5 bases from V and 0 bases from J, leaving 11 bases between. Germline V gene lookup returns CDR1 MNHNS and CDR2 SASEGT.

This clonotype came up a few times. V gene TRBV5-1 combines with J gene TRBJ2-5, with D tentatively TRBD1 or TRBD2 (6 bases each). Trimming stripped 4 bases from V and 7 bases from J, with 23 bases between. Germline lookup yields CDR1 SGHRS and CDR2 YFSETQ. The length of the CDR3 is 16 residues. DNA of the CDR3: TGCGCCAGCAGCACCCCCTCGGGACACGTCGGGGGGACCCAGTACTTC. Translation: CASSTPSGHVGGTQYF.

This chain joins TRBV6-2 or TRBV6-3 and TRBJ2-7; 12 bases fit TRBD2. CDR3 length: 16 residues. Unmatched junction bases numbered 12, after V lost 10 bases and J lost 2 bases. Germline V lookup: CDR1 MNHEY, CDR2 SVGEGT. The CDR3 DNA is TGTGCCACCAGCAGTTACCCTAGCGGGAGGGCCTACGAGCAGTACTTC. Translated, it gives CATSSYPSGRAYEQYF.

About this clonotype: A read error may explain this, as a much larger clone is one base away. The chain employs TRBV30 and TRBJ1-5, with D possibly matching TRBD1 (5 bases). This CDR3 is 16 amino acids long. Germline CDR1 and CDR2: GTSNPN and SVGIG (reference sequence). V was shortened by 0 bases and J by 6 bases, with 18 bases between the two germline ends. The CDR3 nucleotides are TGTGCCTGGAGTGTACCGACACCAGGGATAAGTCAGCCCCAGCATTTT. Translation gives CAWSVPTPGISQPQHF. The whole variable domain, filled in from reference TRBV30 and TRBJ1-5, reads SQTIHQWPATLVQPVGSPLSLECTVEGTSNPNLYWYRQAAGRGLQLLFYSVGIGQISSEVPQNLSASRPQDRQFILSSKKLLLSDSGFYLCAWSVPTPGISQPQHFGDGTRLSIL.

The CDR3 nucleotides read TGTGCCAGTAGTACCCGTCCAGGGATCTCCTACGAGCAGTACTTC. Its translation is CASSTRPGISYEQYF. The genes are TRBV19 and TRBJ2-7; weak D call: TRBD1 (5 bases). The CDR3 runs to 15 residues. V was clipped by 4 bases and J by 0 bases, with 13 bases between them. Germline CDR1 is LNHDA and CDR2 is SQIVND (reference sequence).

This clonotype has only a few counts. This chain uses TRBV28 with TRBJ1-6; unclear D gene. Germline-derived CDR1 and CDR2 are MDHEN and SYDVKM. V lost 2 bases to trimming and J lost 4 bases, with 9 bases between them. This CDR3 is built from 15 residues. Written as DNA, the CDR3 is TGTGCCAGCAGTTTAGACCAGAGATATAATTCACCCCTCCACTTT. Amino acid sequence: CASSLDQRYNSPLHF. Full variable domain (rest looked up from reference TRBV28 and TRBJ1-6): DVKVTQSSRYLVKRTGEKVFLECVQDMDHENMFWYRQDPGLGLRLIYFSYDVKMKEKGDIPEGYSVSREKKERFSLILESASTNQTSMYLCASSLDQRYNSPLHFGNGTRLTVT.

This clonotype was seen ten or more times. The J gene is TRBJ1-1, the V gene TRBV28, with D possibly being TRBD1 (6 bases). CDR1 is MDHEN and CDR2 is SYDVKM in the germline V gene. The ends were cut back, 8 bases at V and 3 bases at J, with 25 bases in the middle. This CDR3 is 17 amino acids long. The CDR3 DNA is TGTGCCAGCTATCCCGACGAAGGAGGGGGGGAGGACACTGAAGCTTTCTTT. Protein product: CASYPDEGGGEDTEAFF.

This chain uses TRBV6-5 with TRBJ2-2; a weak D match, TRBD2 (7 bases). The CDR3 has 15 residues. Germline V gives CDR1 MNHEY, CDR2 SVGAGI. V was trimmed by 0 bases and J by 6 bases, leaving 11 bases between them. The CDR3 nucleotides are TGTGCCAGCAGTTACTCGACGGGGGGCCCCGGGGAGCTGTTTTTT. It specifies CASSYSTGGPGELFF.